Listed below are T cell receptor beta chains from one sample, sequenced in a study of blood T cell repertoires in COVID-19. TCRdb's table, derived via immunoSEQ multiplex PCR, lists solely in-frame clones and lacks some. The top ten clones hold around a tenth of a sample with fewer than 110,000 clones, around 87% of them seen once. The sequenced sample consisted of peripheral blood. These receptors came from a woman aged 25 to 39 with acute or convalescent COVID-19. Both conserved end residues are part of each CDR3. The D gene is left open where the match is weak. The listing skips clone size in some rows; elsewhere it reads once, few, many or a size class.

d_call | j_call | clone_size | v_call | cdr3_nt | cdr3_aa
. | TRBJ2-7 | . | TRBV30 | TGTGCCTGGAGTGCTCCTAGACCTGGATACGAGCAGTACTTC | CAWSAPRPGYEQYF
TRBD1 | TRBJ2-3 | . | TRBV29-1 | TGCAGCGCCTTATCGACAGGGGGCGGTTTGGATACGCAGTATTTT | CSALSTGGGLDTQYF
. | TRBJ2-7 | . | TRBV13 | TGTGCCAGCAGCTCCCCGACAGTTTCCCCCTACGAGCAGTACTTC | CASSSPTVSPYEQYF
TRBD1 | TRBJ1-2 | . | TRBV5-6 | TGTGCCAGCAGACCCCCAGCAGGGGGTTGGGGCTACACCTTC | CASRPPAGGWGYTF
TRBD1 | TRBJ1-6 | . | TRBV11-3 | TGTGCCAGCAGCTTAGGCTACGGACAGGAGAATTCACCCCTCCACTTT | CASSLGYGQENSPLHF
TRBD2 | TRBJ2-1 | . | TRBV27 | TGTGCCAGCAGCCCAGCGGGGGGGCTGAACGGAGAGCAGTTCTTC | CASSPAGGLNGEQFF
. | TRBJ1-2 | . | TRBV28 | TGTGCCAGCAGTCTTACTGGGCTCTATGGCTACACCTTC | CASSLTGLYGYTF
TRBD2 | TRBJ2-2 | few | TRBV3-1/TRBV3-2 | TGTGCCAGCGGGAGGGGTAGTGGCGGGGAGCTGTTTTTT | CASGRGSGGELFF
. | TRBJ1-2 | . | TRBV3-1/TRBV3-2 | TGTGCCAGCAGCCAAGGTGGCGGAATGTACTATGGCTACACCTTC | CASSQGGGMYYGYTF
. | TRBJ1-2 | few | TRBV2 | TGTGCCAGCACGCCCCCGGGGGGGGCAGGCTACACCTTC | CASTPPGGAGYTF
. | TRBJ1-5 | . | TRBV28 | TGTGCCAGCAGCCTCAGGGTTAGCAATCAGCCCCAGCATTTT | CASSLRVSNQPQHF
TRBD1 | TRBJ2-7 | . | TRBV7-8 | TGTGCCAGCAGCCCCCCCCCGGGACAGGGGGTGTACGAGCAGTACTTC | CASSPPPGQGVYEQYF
TRBD1 | TRBJ1-2 | . | TRBV10-3 | TGTGCCATCAGAGGACAGGCGACCTATGGCTACACCTTC | CAIRGQATYGYTF
TRBD2 | TRBJ2-2 | few | TRBV27 | TGTGCCAGCAGTTTATCGGGCGGGGGTCCGCACACCGGGGAGCTGTTTTTT | CASSLSGGGPHTGELFF
. | TRBJ1-1 | . | TRBV6-5 | TGTGCCAGCAGCGAGCGGGGGGAAGGTAACACTGAAGCTTTCTTT | CASSERGEGNTEAFF
. | TRBJ1-6 | once | TRBV19 | TGTGCCAGTAGTTTCCGGGACGGGAGCTCCTATAATTCACCCCTCCACTTT | CASSFRDGSSYNSPLHF
TRBD1 | TRBJ1-1 | . | TRBV27 | TGTGCCAGCAGGGGAACAGGGGCAGGTGGTAAAGCTTTCTTT | CASRGTGAGGKAFF
. | TRBJ2-6 | . | TRBV28 | TGTGCCAGCAGTTCTACCCTGGACAGCTCTGGGGCCAACGTCCTGACTTTC | CASSSTLDSSGANVLTF
. | TRBJ1-6 | . | TRBV5-1 | TGCGCCAGCAGCTTGGAGAATCCGGGACTTGATAATTCACCCCTCCACTTT | CASSLENPGLDNSPLHF
. | TRBJ1-4 | few | TRBV18 | TGTGCCAGCTCACGAGTCATGAGCCGCACGAATAATGAAAAACTGTTTTTT | CASSRVMSRTNNEKLFF
. | TRBJ1-5 | . | TRBV27 | TGTGCCAGCAGTTTCCTTCCTTATCAGCCCCAGCATTTT | CASSFLPYQPQHF
. | TRBJ2-1 | . | TRBV2 | TGTGCCAGCAGTGTGGAGAGGGTCGATGAGCAGTTCTTC | CASSVERVDEQFF
TRBD1 | TRBJ2-4 | . | TRBV28 | TGTGCCAGCAGTTTTAGGCCGGGACAGATTCCGACCAAAAACATTCAGTACTTC | CASSFRPGQIPTKNIQYF
. | TRBJ2-7 | . | TRBV7-2 | TGTGCCAGCAGCTTAGTAGGGGTTCGGTACGAGCAGTACTTC | CASSLVGVRYEQYF
TRBD1 | TRBJ1-5 | . | TRBV28 | TGTGCCAGCAGTTCCCGGGGGACAGGGGGCAATCAGCCCCAGCATTTT | CASSSRGTGGNQPQHF
TRBD1 | TRBJ2-7 | . | TRBV7-2 | TGTGCCAGCAGCTACATAGGACAGGGGGCCTACGAGCAGTACTTC | CASSYIGQGAYEQYF
. | TRBJ2-2 | . | TRBV13 | TGTGCCAGCAGCTTACCCTCGACAGAGAACACCGGGGAGCTGTTTTTT | CASSLPSTENTGELFF
. | TRBJ1-6 | . | TRBV19 | TGTGCCAGTAGTATCATGCAGGGCAATTCACCCCTCCACTTT | CASSIMQGNSPLHF
. | TRBJ2-1 | . | TRBV13 | TGTGCCAGCAGCTTAGGGCGGGGCTACAATGAGCAGTTCTTC | CASSLGRGYNEQFF
. | TRBJ2-7 | . | TRBV2 | TGTGCCAGCAGGGAATCAACAGGGACGAACTCCTACGAGCAGTACTTC | CASRESTGTNSYEQYF
TRBD2 | TRBJ2-2 | . | TRBV5-1 | TGCGCCAGCAGCGGAGTTTCGAGCGGGGAGCACACCGGGGAGCTGTTTTTT | CASSGVSSGEHTGELFF
. | TRBJ2-7 | . | TRBV9 | TGTGCCAGCAGCCACGGGTCCTCCTACGAGCAGTACTTC | CASSHGSSYEQYF
. | TRBJ2-1 | few | TRBV6-5 | TGTGCCAGTCTTCCAGGGACAAGCTCCTACAATGAGCAGTTCTTC | CASLPGTSSYNEQFF
TRBD1 | TRBJ1-2 | . | TRBV6-5 | TGTGCCAGCAGGGACAGGATGGGGGATAACTATGGCTACACCTTC | CASRDRMGDNYGYTF
. | TRBJ2-3 | . | TRBV7-6 | TGTGCCAGCAGCCAGGGGGTCGGGGGTACAGATACGCAGTATTTT | CASSQGVGGTDTQYF
. | TRBJ1-5 | . | TRBV7-8 | TGTGCCAGCAGCCCCGGGTTGAGCAATCAGCCCCAGCATTTT | CASSPGLSNQPQHF
TRBD2 | TRBJ2-1 | . | TRBV15 | TGTGCCACCAGTCCTCTAGCGGGGCGTGACAATGAGCAGTTCTTC | CATSPLAGRDNEQFF
. | TRBJ1-1 | . | TRBV2 | TGTGCCAGCAGCCTAAATGAGGGTACTGAAGCTTTCTTT | CASSLNEGTEAFF
TRBD1 | TRBJ1-2 | . | TRBV15 | TGTGCCACCAGCAGAGGACAGGGGGAAATCTATGGCTACACCTTC | CATSRGQGEIYGYTF
. | TRBJ2-7 | . | TRBV9 | TGTGCCAGCAGCGTAGACGGGGAGGTGGGTGAGCAGTACTTC | CASSVDGEVGEQYF
TRBD1 | TRBJ2-2 | . | TRBV13 | TGTGCCAGCAGCACCACCTCAGACAGGGGGGGGCTGTTTTTT | CASSTTSDRGGLFF
TRBD1 | TRBJ1-1 | once | TRBV4-1 | TGCGCCAGCAGCTTACAGGGGCAAACTGAAGCTTTCTTT | CASSLQGQTEAFF
TRBD1 | TRBJ2-3 | . | TRBV24-1 | TGTGCCACCAGCGCCGGGACAGGGGTCGATACGCAGTATTTT | CATSAGTGVDTQYF
. | TRBJ2-3 | . | TRBV11-2 | TGTGCCAGCAGCTTAGATAGGGGGGGTCCCACAGATACGCAGTATTTT | CASSLDRGGPTDTQYF
TRBD1 | TRBJ2-3 | . | TRBV19 | TGTGCCAGTAGTATGGGGACAGGGGGCGGTAGCACAGATACGCAGTATTTT | CASSMGTGGGSTDTQYF
. | TRBJ2-6 | . | TRBV7-3 | TGTGCCAGCAGCTTAAGTGGGGGCGACTCTGGGGCCAACGTCCTGACTTTC | CASSLSGGDSGANVLTF
TRBD2 | TRBJ2-7 | . | TRBV12-3/TRBV12-4 | TGTGCCAGCAGTTTGGCGGGGAGGGGCGAGCAGTACTTC | CASSLAGRGEQYF
TRBD2 | TRBJ2-3 | . | TRBV7-2 | TGTGCCAGCAGCACGGGGACTAGCGGGGGGTTTTTCAGCACAGATACGCAGTATTTT | CASSTGTSGGFFSTDTQYF
TRBD1 | TRBJ1-6 | . | TRBV6-5 | TGTGCCAGCAGTTACACTCCCAGGGGGGTAGAGTCACCCCTCCACTTT | CASSYTPRGVESPLHF